This entry concerns a single T cell receptor (beta chain). Its antigen is unidentified. CDR1 and CDR2 from the germline V gene are SGHNT and YYREEE (reference sequence). J gave up 0 bases and V 3 bases, and 5 bases lay outside the gene matches. The CDR3 has 18 residues. Clones were sequenced by immunoSEQ multiplex PCR, and TCRdb holds only the in-frame ones, with some missing. The sample consists of about 130,000 clones, 85% to 95% of them appearing once. This entry belongs to a study of T cell responses to AZD1222 COVID-19 vaccine. About the research overall: Investigators merged groups given second doses at roughly 4 or roughly 12 weeks. Study results and caveats: Females outnumbered males among donors, who were mostly white British; clonal diversity was possibly underestimated. Mapped onto spike, vaccine-associated CD4 TCRs spanned it and were dominant at 160-218 and 743-854. All repertoire sampling was performed exclusively after the peak T cell response.

The chain couples TRBV5-4 to TRBJ2-1; 14 bases line up with TRBD2. This sequence originates from an adult in good health. This specimen was peripheral blood, taken on day 0 of AZD1222 vaccination. For the CDR3, the DNA is TGTGCCAGCAGCTCCAGGACTAGCGGGAGGAGCTCCTACAATGAGCAGTTCTTC. Amino acid sequence: CASSSRTSGRSSYNEQFF.